Below, 15 T cell receptor beta chains from the same sample are listed, as sequenced in a study of blood T cells in healthy people across ages. A J-beta primer mix and a sample-barcoded 5' primer were used in a second PCR of about 7 to 12 cycles. One entry per CDR3 protein, called by TCRdb with MiXCR from the 5' RACE reads. The table shows about 680,000 distinct CDR3 sequences, with 49% occurring only once. The source material was blood. The receptors were sampled from a woman aged 55-70 years in good health.

The chain joins TRBV5-5 to TRBJ1-1; no definite D call. This CDR3 contains 13 residues. Trimming cost V 7 bases and J 4 bases, with 14 bases left between them. The V gene's germline CDR1 is SGHKS and CDR2 YYEKEE (reference sequence). CDR3 sequence: CASVRLGVTEAFF. The CDR3 DNA follows: TGTGCCAGCGTCCGGCTGGGAGTCACTGAAGCTTTCTTT. Drawing the rest from reference TRBV5-5 and TRBJ1-1, the complete variable domain is DAGVTQSPTHLIKTRGQQVTLRCSPISGHKSVSWYQQVLGQGPQFIFQYYEKEERGRGNFPDRFSARQFPNYSSELNVNALLLGDSALYLCASVRLGVTEAFFGQGTRLTVV.

The V call is TRBV6-2 or TRBV6-3, the J call TRBJ2-7; D is uncertain. The length of the CDR3 is 13 residues. Trimming stripped 4 bases from V and 1 base from J, with 8 bases between. The germline CDR1 and CDR2 sequences are MNHEY and SVGEGT. This CDR3 is CASSLQPSYEQYF. In DNA form, the CDR3 reads TGTGCCAGCAGTTTACAGCCGTCCTACGAGCAGTACTTC.

This clonotype was picked up a small number of times. This chain uses TRBV7-3 with TRBJ2-6; a weak D match, TRBD1 (5 bases). The germline V gene has CDR1 SGHTA and CDR2 FQGTGA. V lost 2 bases to trimming and J lost 2 bases, with 16 bases between them. The CDR3 totals 18 residues. CDR3 in DNA: TGTGCCAGCAGCTTACGTTCGGCAGGGCAAGCTGGGGCCAACGTCCTGACTTTC. Translated, it gives CASSLRSAGQAGANVLTF.

The rearrangement uses TRBV6-6 and TRBJ1-2; a weak D match, TRBD1 (6 bases). Trimming stripped 5 bases from V and 4 bases from J, with 14 bases between. The CDR3 is 14 amino acids. Germline V gene sequence: CDR1 MNHNY, CDR2 SVGAGI (reference sequence). The CDR3 loop reads CASSDTGGSYGYTF. CDR3 sequence (DNA): TGTGCCAGCAGTGACACGGGGGGCTCCTATGGCTACACCTTC.

V usage is TRBV9 and J usage is TRBJ2-4, with D possibly being TRBD2 (6 bases). The better agreement between TRBJ2-7 and the DNA end casts doubt on the J call. This CDR3 spans 14 amino acids. Germline V lookup: CDR1 SGDLS, CDR2 YYNGEE. In DNA form, the CDR3 reads TGTGCCAGCAGCGTAGGGGCTAGCGTGTACGAGCAGTACTTC. This sequence encodes CASSVGASVYEQYF.

Only a few counts were recorded for this clonotype. The chain is built from TRBV20-1 and TRBJ1-2, with D uncertain. With 2 bases removed from V and 8 bases from J, the gap between germline ends came to 12 bases. The V gene's germline CDR1 is DFQATT and CDR2 SNEGSKA (reference sequence). The CDR3 has 12 amino acids. CDR3 residues: CSARPVLNGYTF. The CDR3 region has the DNA TGCAGTGCTAGACCGGTACTCAACGGCTACACCTTC.

The V and J genes are TRBV28 and TRBJ1-1; D not certain. V lost 5 bases, J lost 4 bases, and 14 bases lay in between. The CDR3 contains 14 residues. Per the germline V gene, CDR1 is MDHEN and CDR2 is SYDVKM. CDR3 bases: TGTGCCAGCAGTCCCCTCCTCGGCACCACTGAAGCTTTCTTT. This translates into CASSPLLGTTEAFF.

Only a few counts were recorded for this clonotype. The chain is built from TRBV29-1 and TRBJ2-4; D may be TRBD1 or TRBD2 (5 bases each). Germline V gives CDR1 SQVTM, CDR2 ANQGSEA. Trimming left V 4 bases short and J 2 bases short, with 24 bases between. The CDR3 is 18 amino acids. CDR3 amino acids: CSVVVPLRGPGPKNIQYF. CDR3 DNA sequence: TGCAGCGTTGTAGTCCCCCTTCGAGGCCCGGGACCCAAAAACATTCAGTACTTC.

The rearrangement joins TRBV7-2 to TRBJ2-1; the D gene is possibly TRBD1 (5 bases). Germline loops: CDR1 SGHTA, CDR2 FQGNSA. V lost 8 bases to trimming and J lost 0 bases, with 8 bases between them. The CDR3 extends over 13 amino acids. The DNA of the CDR3 is TGTGCCAGCTGCAGGGACTCCTACAATGAGCAGTTCTTC. This encodes CASCRDSYNEQFF. The full variable domain, with the rest looked up from reference TRBV7-2 and TRBJ2-1, is GAGVSQSPSNKVTEKGKDVELRCDPISGHTALYWYRQSLGQGLEFLIYFQGNSAPDKSGLPSDRFSAERTGGSVSTLTIQRTQQEDSAVYLCASCRDSYNEQFFGPGTRLTVL.

This clonotype turned up a few times. The chain recombines TRBV9 with TRBJ1-6; tentatively, D is TRBD1 (5 bases). In germline, CDR1 is SGDLS, CDR2 YYNGEE. This CDR3 has 14 residues. Trimming removed 1 base from V and 8 bases from J, with 10 bases in between. The CDR3 spells CASSVRGLDSPLHF. The CDR3 coding sequence is TGTGCCAGCAGCGTAAGGGGTTTGGATTCACCCCTCCACTTT.

The chain carries TRBV7-9 and TRBJ1-1; D unresolved. CDR3 length: 12 amino acids. CDR1 is SEHNR and CDR2 is FQNEAQ in the germline V gene (reference sequence). The germline V and J ends were trimmed by 3 bases and 10 bases, with 12 bases remaining between them. CDR3 coding DNA: TGTGCCAGCAGCTTGTTCGGTAGTTTAGCTTTCTTT. As protein: CASSLFGSLAFF.

This chain links TRBV27 with TRBJ2-7; TRBD1 aligns across 8 bases. J gave up 2 bases and V 6 bases, and 18 bases lay outside the gene matches. Germline lookup yields CDR1 MNHEY and CDR2 SMNVEV (reference sequence). This CDR3 is 18 amino acids long. DNA of the CDR3: TGTGCCAGCAGGGTGCGCTTTACAGGGGGGCCTATTACCTACGAGCAGTACTTC. This encodes CASRVRFTGGPITYEQYF.

The chain has TRBV19 and TRBJ2-5; D is unresolved. Germline loops: CDR1 LNHDA, CDR2 SQIVND (reference sequence). CDR3 length equals 14 residues. The V end lost 5 bases, the J end lost 1 base, and 11 bases lay between the germline ends. DNA for the CDR3: TGTGCCAGTAGTCGAAGCAGGACCCAAGAGACCCAGTACTTC. Translation: CASSRSRTQETQYF.

Of note for this clonotype: This may come from a read error, since a much larger clone is one base off. The chain has TRBV10-3 and TRBJ1-4; TRBD1 might be the D (5 bases). The CDR3 is made up of 12 amino acids. V shed 6 bases and J shed 8 bases, with 10 bases lying between them. Germline lookup yields CDR1 ENHRY and CDR2 SYGVKD. Here the CDR3 DNA reads TGTGCCATCAGGGAGGGGAAGGAAAAACTGTTTTTT. Protein product: CAIREGKEKLFF.

This sequence joins TRBV20-1 and TRBJ2-5, with 9 positions matching TRBD1. The CDR3 is 13 amino acids. From germline, CDR1 is DFQATT and CDR2 SNEGSKA (reference sequence). V shed 4 bases and J 5 bases; nucleotides not matched to a gene: 5. The chain's CDR3 is CSATRQGEETQYF. Written as DNA, the CDR3 is TGCAGTGCTACCAGACAGGGGGAGGAGACCCAGTACTTC.